One sample yielded the 26 T cell receptor beta chains listed below, sequenced in a study of cytomegalovirus exposure and HLA in healthy donors. 60 Vbeta and 13 Jbeta primers were used in PCR. Assay: immunoSEQ multiplex PCR; the TCRdb copy retains only in-frame clones and omits some. The sample lists just over 200,000 clones, around 85% occurring once. The sequenced sample was PBMCs. These receptors were obtained from a man aged 45 to 65 in good health and CMV-seronegative.

There are a few counts of this clone. This chain uses TRBV19 with TRBJ2-3; 8 bases are a match to TRBD1. There are 15 residues in the CDR3. Trimming at V came to 6 bases and at J to 5 bases, leaving 10 bases not matched to a gene. CDR1 and CDR2 from the germline V gene are LNHDA and SQIVND (reference sequence). This CDR3 reads CASRLGQGAKDTQYF. DNA for the CDR3: TGTGCCAGTAGGCTGGGGCAGGGGGCAAAAGATACGCAGTATTTT.

This chain links TRBV6-1 with TRBJ1-2; TRBD1 agrees at 8 bases. There are 14 residues in the CDR3. Losses at the gene ends were 0 bases for V and 8 bases for J; bases not matched to a gene: 5. Germline-derived CDR1 and CDR2 are MNHNS and SASEGT. CDR3 sequence (DNA): TGTGCCAGCAGTGAAGCCCAGGGGGCTCGAGGCTACACCTTC. Translated, it gives CASSEAQGARGYTF.

The chain uses TRBV30 and TRBJ2-1; 8 bases map to TRBD2. CDR1 is GTSNPN, CDR2 SVGIG, per germline (reference sequence). CDR3 length: 15 amino acids. V was clipped by 2 bases and J by 7 bases; unmatched bases: 10. Here the CDR3 reads CAWSKGLSGNNEQFF. The CDR3 region has the DNA TGTGCCTGGAGTAAGGGACTTAGCGGGAATAATGAGCAGTTCTTC.

V usage is TRBV27 and J usage is TRBJ1-3, with no clear D. V was clipped by 10 bases and J by 1 base, with 11 bases between them. The germline CDR1 and CDR2 sequences are MNHEY and SMNVEV (reference sequence). CDR3 size: 13 residues. The CDR3 nucleotides are TGTGCCACCGTTAACCTATCTGGAAACACCATATATTTT. Translated, it gives CATVNLSGNTIYF.

V usage is TRBV5-1 and J usage is TRBJ2-3; the D is unclear. CDR3 length: 12 residues. Germline CDR1 reads SGHRS; CDR2 reads YFSETQ. V dropped 4 bases and J dropped 8 bases, with 11 bases sitting between them. CDR3: CASSVPTPTQYF. CDR3 DNA: TGCGCCAGCAGCGTACCAACACCTACGCAGTATTTT.

V usage is TRBV9 and J usage is TRBJ2-6; D not certain. Trimming stripped 3 bases from V and 4 bases from J, with 11 bases between. Germline V lookup: CDR1 SGDLS, CDR2 YYNGEE. CDR3 length equals 15 residues. The CDR3: CASSDRPGGANVLTF. In DNA, the CDR3 is TGTGCCAGCAGCGACCGCCCAGGAGGGGCCAACGTCCTGACTTTC. Variable domain in full (rest from reference TRBV9 and TRBJ2-6): DSGVTQTPKHLITATGQRVTLRCSPRSGDLSVYWYQQSLDQGLQFLIQYYNGEERAKGNILERFSAQQFPDLHSELNLSSLELGDSALYFCASSDRPGGANVLTFGAGSRLTVL.

The J gene is TRBJ1-5, the V gene TRBV29-1, with 9 bases that match TRBD1. The CDR3 spans 14 residues. Germline V gives CDR1 SQVTM, CDR2 ANQGSEA. Trimming took 8 bases from V and 4 from J; bases not matched to a gene: 9. In DNA, the CDR3 is TGCAGCACTTTAGACAGGGGGGAAAATCAGCCCCAGCATTTT. Its translation: CSTLDRGENQPQHF.

The V and J genes are TRBV7-9 and TRBJ2-1; D might be TRBD2 (6 bases). Germline CDR1 SEHNR, CDR2 FQNEAQ (reference sequence). CDR3 length equals 15 residues. With 4 bases removed from V and 8 bases from J, the gap between germline ends came to 18 bases. Here the CDR3 reads CASSSGFQLAHEQFF. CDR3 sequence (DNA): TGTGCCAGCAGCTCCGGGTTCCAACTAGCACATGAGCAGTTCTTC. The whole variable domain, filled in from reference TRBV7-9 and TRBJ2-1, reads DTGVSQNPRHKITKRGQNVTFRCDPISEHNRLYWYRQTLGQGPEFLTYFQNEAQLEKSRLLSDRFSAERPKGSFSTLEIQRTEQGDSAMYLCASSSGFQLAHEQFFGPGTRLTVL.

The chain has TRBV19 and TRBJ1-3; D might be TRBD1 (6 bases). CDR1 LNHDA and CDR2 SQIVND come from the germline V gene (reference sequence). Trimming stripped 3 bases from V and 2 bases from J, with 8 bases between. The CDR3 is 14 residues long. CDR3 protein: CASSIGGPGNTIYF. The CDR3 DNA is TGTGCCAGTAGTATCGGGGGGCCTGGAAACACCATATATTTT.

V is TRBV28 and J is TRBJ2-5, with 11 bases identical to TRBD2. CDR1 and CDR2 from the germline V gene are MDHEN and SYDVKM. The CDR3 runs to 14 residues. Trimming took 4 bases from V and 9 from J; bases not matched to a gene: 7. In nucleotides, the CDR3 is TGTGCCAGCAGTTCGACTAGCGGGACGGCGGCCCAGTACTTC. Its translation: CASSSTSGTAAQYF.

The chain recombines TRBV27 with TRBJ1-1, with a tentative D call TRBD1 (5 bases). The CDR3 spans 16 residues. The germline gives CDR1 MNHEY, CDR2 SMNVEV (reference sequence). The ends were cut back, 6 bases at V and 0 bases at J, with 17 bases in the middle. CDR3 region: CASRRLISGVNTEAFF. The CDR3 DNA reads TGTGCCAGCAGACGACTCATTTCGGGGGTGAACACTGAAGCTTTCTTT.

This clone was seen just once. A read error may produce the germline difference seen at one junction end. The chain has TRBV6-6 and TRBJ2-5; 9 nucleotides line up with TRBD2. Looked up from germline, CDR1 is MNHNY and CDR2 is SVGAGI (reference sequence). This CDR3 is built from 16 residues. CDR3 nucleotides: TGTGCCAGCAGTCACTCGGTAGCGGGAGTCCAAGAGACCCAGTACTTC. Protein sequence: CASSHSVAGVQETQYF.

V gene TRBV27 combines with J gene TRBJ2-7; TRBD1 matches 8 bases. The germline V gene has CDR1 MNHEY and CDR2 SMNVEV (reference sequence). This CDR3 has 15 residues. V shed 4 bases and J 5 bases; nucleotides not matched to a gene: 10. In nucleotides, the CDR3 is TGTGCCAGCAGTTCACACAGGGGGAAGGCAAACGAGCAGTACTTC. Encoded protein: CASSSHRGKANEQYF.

J is TRBJ2-3 and V is TRBV28, with 8 bases matching TRBD1. The CDR3 extends over 15 amino acids. Germline loops: CDR1 MDHEN, CDR2 SYDVKM. Germline trimming cut 7 bases from V and 3 bases from J; bases unmatched to any gene: 9. The CDR3 DNA reads as TGTGCCAGCACCGAAGACAGGGGTTGGACAGATACGCAGTATTTT. It codes for CASTEDRGWTDTQYF.

CDR3 sequence reads: CASSRLQGRGNTEAFF. The CDR3 DNA reads as TGTGCCAGCAGCCGCTTACAGGGTAGGGGGAACACTGAAGCTTTCTTT. The V and J genes are TRBV11-2 and TRBJ1-1; a possible D gene is TRBD1 (6 bases). This CDR3 has 16 residues. Germline V gene sequence: CDR1 SGHAT, CDR2 FQNNGV. V was shortened by 5 bases and J by 1 base, with 17 bases between the two germline ends.

The genes are TRBV30 and TRBJ1-4; tentative D call: TRBD1 (5 bases). Germline V lookup: CDR1 GTSNPN, CDR2 SVGIG (reference sequence). V dropped 6 bases and J dropped 5 bases, with 16 bases sitting between them. The CDR3 spans 14 residues. The chain's CDR3 is CACHTQGFNEKLFF. In DNA form, the CDR3 reads TGTGCCTGTCATACCCAGGGATTCAATGAAAAACTGTTTTTT. The full variable domain, completed using reference TRBV30 and TRBJ1-4, is SQTIHQWPATLVQPVGSPLSLECTVEGTSNPNLYWYRQAAGRGLQLLFYSVGIGQISSEVPQNLSASRPQDRQFILSSKKLLLSDSGFYLCACHTQGFNEKLFFGSGTQLSVL.

The rearrangement links TRBV28 to TRBJ2-7; D is perhaps TRBD2 (6 bases). The CDR3 covers 11 residues. Germline V gives CDR1 MDHEN, CDR2 SYDVKM. V was trimmed by 8 bases and J by 4 bases, leaving 9 bases between them. The CDR3 nucleotides are TGTGCCAGCTCCGGGAGATACGAGCAGTACTTC. It is translated as CASSGRYEQYF.

This chain connects TRBV30 to TRBJ2-3, with 11 bases that match TRBD2. Germline values: CDR1 GTSNPN, CDR2 SVGIG (reference sequence). The CDR3 covers 13 residues. The CDR3 region is CSLTSGRGDTQYF. CDR3 in DNA: TGTAGTCTTACTAGCGGGAGAGGTGATACGCAGTATTTT.

The chain joins TRBV7-9 to TRBJ2-1; D is perhaps TRBD2 (6 bases). Germline CDR1 is SEHNR and CDR2 is FQNEAQ (reference sequence). The CDR3 consists of 13 residues. Trimming removed 5 bases at V and 8 bases at J, with 13 bases between. DNA of the CDR3: TGTGCCAGCAGCCGACTAGGACTCGATGAGCAGTTCTTC. Amino acid sequence: CASSRLGLDEQFF.

The sample holds one count of this clone. The chain uses TRBV5-1 and TRBJ2-7, with TRBD2 as a possible D gene (5 bases). This CDR3 region has 15 residues. V gave up 0 bases and J gave up 6 bases, with 16 bases separating them. Per the germline V gene, CDR1 is SGHRS and CDR2 is YFSETQ. CDR3 in amino acids: CASSLDPGSGSEQYF. For the CDR3, the DNA is TGCGCCAGCAGCTTGGATCCGGGGAGCGGAAGCGAGCAGTACTTC.

J is TRBJ2-7 and V is TRBV28, with 7 nucleotides matching TRBD1. The CDR3 covers 12 residues. Trimming cost V 8 bases and J 4 bases; bases outside gene matches: 5. The germline V gene has CDR1 MDHEN and CDR2 SYDVKM. CDR3 sequence: CASGRDSYEQYF. DNA for the CDR3: TGTGCCAGCGGCCGGGACAGTTACGAGCAGTACTTC.

V usage is TRBV9 and J usage is TRBJ2-1, with 7 positions matching TRBD2. Unmatched junction bases numbered 17, after V lost 4 bases and J lost 10 bases. The V gene's germline CDR1 is SGDLS and CDR2 YYNGEE. This CDR3 has 16 amino acids. The CDR3 DNA reads as TGTGCCAGCAGCTTCCTAGGGAGCGGGATATCTGGGGAGCAGTTCTTC. Its translation: CASSFLGSGISGEQFF.

The CDR3 DNA is TGTGCCAGCAGTTCCCACTCACGGGGGGCGTCCTACGAGCAGTACTTC. It translates to CASSSHSRGASYEQYF. The gene calls are TRBV27 and TRBJ2-5, with D maybe TRBD2 (7 bases). The closer fit of TRBJ2-7 to the DNA end suggests the J call may be wrong. Germline CDR1 MNHEY, CDR2 SMNVEV (reference sequence). This CDR3 contains 16 residues.

The chain couples TRBV4-1 to TRBJ2-2; D is possibly TRBD1 (6 bases). V lost 6 bases and J 6 bases, leaving 8 bases between the germline ends. In germline, CDR1 is MGHRA, CDR2 YSYEKL. This CDR3 spans 12 amino acids. CDR3 in amino acids: CASSTGPGELFF. CDR3 coding DNA: TGCGCCAGCAGTACAGGGCCCGGGGAGCTGTTTTTT.

This clone occurred a few times. The chain has TRBV27 and TRBJ2-1; the match to TRBD1 covers 7 bases. The V and J ends lost 5 bases and 16 bases, in that order; junction bases with no gene match: 11. CDR1 is MNHEY, CDR2 SMNVEV, per germline (reference sequence). The CDR3 covers 12 residues. CDR3 in amino acids: CASSANRGLEFF. CDR3 DNA sequence: TGTGCCAGCAGTGCTAACAGGGGTTTGGAATTCTTC.

This rearrangement joins TRBV28 to TRBJ1-5; D may be TRBD1 (6 bases). The ends were cut back, 3 bases at V and 1 base at J, with 7 bases in the middle. The CDR3 consists of 14 residues. Germline CDR1 reads MDHEN; CDR2 reads SYDVKM. Here the CDR3 DNA reads TGTGCCAGCAGTTTCGGACAGAGCAATCAGCCCCAGCATTTT. It translates to CASSFGQSNQPQHF.